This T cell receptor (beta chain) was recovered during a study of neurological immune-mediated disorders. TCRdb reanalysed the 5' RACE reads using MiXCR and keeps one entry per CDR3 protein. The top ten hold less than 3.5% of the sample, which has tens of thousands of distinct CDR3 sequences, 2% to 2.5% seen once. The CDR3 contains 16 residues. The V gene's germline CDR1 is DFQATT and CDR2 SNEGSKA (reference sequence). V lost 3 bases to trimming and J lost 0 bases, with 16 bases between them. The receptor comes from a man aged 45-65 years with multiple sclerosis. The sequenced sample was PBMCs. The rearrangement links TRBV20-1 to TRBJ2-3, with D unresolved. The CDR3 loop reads CSASPLNDTSTDTQYF. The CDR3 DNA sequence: TGCAGTGCTAGTCCCCTGAACGACACTAGCACAGATACGCAGTATTTT.